This TCR beta chain was sequenced for a study of glioma-infiltrating T cells. The CDR3 length is 14 residues. Germline V gives CDR1 SNHLY, CDR2 FYNNEI. Unmatched junction bases numbered 2, after V lost 2 bases and J lost 1 base. The study, taken as a whole, reports: Only very few CDR3 sequences appeared in both tissue and blood.

TCR alpha and beta CDR3 regions were amplified from RNA using iRepertoire nested multiplex PCR. Each CDR3 protein is one row after TCRdb ran MiXCR on the multiplex PCR reads. The sample carries fewer than 200,000 distinct CDR3 sequences, about 40% recorded once. This clonotype was seen a handful of times. Its antigen is not identified. The receptor was derived from a human donor with low-grade glioma or glioblastoma, undergoing nonglioma brain surgery, or in good health (not recorded which). Sequencing used glioma tissue, nonneoplastic brain tissue, or PBMCs (not recorded which). The V gene is TRBV2, the J gene TRBJ2-7; 7 nucleotides line up with TRBD2. CDR3 nucleotides: TGTGCCAGCAGTGAAATGGGACTATCCTACGAGCAGTACTTC. This gives the protein CASSEMGLSYEQYF.